The TCR beta chain under discussion was sequenced for a study of blood T cell repertoires in COVID-19. Study-wide background: PBMCs, B-cell-depleted T cells, or T cells were the source of the cDNA or gDNA that made up the material.

In the original processing: Reference gene primers were amplified, and this amplification served to estimate nucleated cell counts. Method: immunoSEQ multiplex PCR; TCRdb's copy keeps in-frame clones and lacks some. V and J calls and clone size are as listed in that table; D and trimming were resolved from the DNA. The table lists around 100,000 clones, about 90% of them singletons, with less than 4.5% in the top ten. CDR1 is LGHNA and CDR2 is YSLEER in the germline V gene. Trimming stripped 4 bases from V and 10 bases from J, with 8 bases between. The CDR3 runs to 11 residues. J is TRBJ2-1 and V is TRBV4-3, with D possibly TRBD2 on 6 matching bases. Material for sequencing was peripheral blood. This clonotype was sampled from a human donor in a cohort sampled during active COVID-19. As DNA, the CDR3 is TGCGCCAGCAGCCTTACTAGCGAGCAGTTCTTC. The encoded protein is CASSLTSEQFF.